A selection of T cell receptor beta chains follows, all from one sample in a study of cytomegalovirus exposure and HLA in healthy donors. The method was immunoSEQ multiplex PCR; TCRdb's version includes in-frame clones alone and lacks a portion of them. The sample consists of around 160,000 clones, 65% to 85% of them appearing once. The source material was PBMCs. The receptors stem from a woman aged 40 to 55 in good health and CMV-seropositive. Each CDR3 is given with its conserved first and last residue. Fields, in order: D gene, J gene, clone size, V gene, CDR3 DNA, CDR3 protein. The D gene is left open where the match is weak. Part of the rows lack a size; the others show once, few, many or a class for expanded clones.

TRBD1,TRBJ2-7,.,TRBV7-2,TGTGCCAGCAGCTTACAGTCCGTGGCGACAGGGCGTCCCTACGAGCAGTACTTC,CASSLQSVATGRPYEQYF
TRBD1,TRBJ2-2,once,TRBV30,TGTGCCTGGAACAGGGGCACCGGGGAGCTGTTTTTT,CAWNRGTGELFF
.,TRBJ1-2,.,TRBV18,TGTGCCAGCTCACCTGGAGATAACTATGGCTACACCTTC,CASSPGDNYGYTF
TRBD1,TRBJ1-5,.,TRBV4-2,TGTGCCAGCAGCCCTGTGGGCTTTACAGGGGGCGTAAATCAGCCCCAGCATTTT,CASSPVGFTGGVNQPQHF
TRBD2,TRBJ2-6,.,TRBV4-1,TGCGCCAGCAGCCAACAAGGGACTAGTTTGGGCTCTGGGGCCAACGTCCTGACTTTC,CASSQQGTSLGSGANVLTF
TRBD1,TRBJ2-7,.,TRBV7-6,TGTGCCAGCAGCTTAGAGGGACAGGGTGGGGGAGGATACGAGCAGTACTTC,CASSLEGQGGGGYEQYF
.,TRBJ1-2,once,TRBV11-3,TGTGCCAGCAACCCACACATACCGACAGTCTATGGCTACACCTTC,CASNPHIPTVYGYTF
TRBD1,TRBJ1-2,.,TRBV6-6,TGTGCCAGCAGTTACCGGGACAGGCCGACTGGCTACACCTTC,CASSYRDRPTGYTF
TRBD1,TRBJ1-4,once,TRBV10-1,TGCGCCAGCAGATGCCGGGACAGGGGGGCAACTAATGAAAAACTGTTTTTT,CASRCRDRGATNEKLFF
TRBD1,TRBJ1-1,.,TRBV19,TGTGCCAGTAGTATTCTTGACAGGGAGTACACTGAAGCTTTCTTT,CASSILDREYTEAFF
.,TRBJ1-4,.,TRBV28,TGTGCCAGCAGTTCCCATTTGAGCCCTTCTAATGAAAAACTGTTTTTT,CASSSHLSPSNEKLFF
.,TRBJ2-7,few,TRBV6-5,TGTGCCAGCAGTTACTCCGGCAGGGGCTACGAGCAGTACTTC,CASSYSGRGYEQYF
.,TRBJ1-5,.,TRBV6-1,TGTGCCAGCATCGAGACAGGTGGGGGATCTCAGCCCCAGCATTTT,CASIETGGGSQPQHF
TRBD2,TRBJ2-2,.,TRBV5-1,TGCGCCAGCAGCTTCCTAGCGGGGGGCAACACCGGGGAGCTGTTTTTT,CASSFLAGGNTGELFF
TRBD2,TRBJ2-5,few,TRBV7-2,TGTGCCAGCAGCTTAGACCAGCGGGAGGGCCGAGAGCAGTACTTC,CASSLDQREGREQYF
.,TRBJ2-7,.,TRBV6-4,TGTGCCAGCAGTGACTCGAAGGACTACTACGAGCAGTACTTC,CASSDSKDYYEQYF
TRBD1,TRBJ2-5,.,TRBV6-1,TGTGCCAGCAGCAGACAGGGGATTGGGCAAGAGACCCAGTACTTC,CASSRQGIGQETQYF
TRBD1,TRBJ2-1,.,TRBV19,TGTGCCAGTAGTATAATGCCAGGGGGCGTAAATGAGCAGTTCTTC,CASSIMPGGVNEQFF
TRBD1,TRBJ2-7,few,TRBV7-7,TGTGCCAGCAGCTTGACAGGGACCGACGAGCAGTACTTC,CASSLTGTDEQYF
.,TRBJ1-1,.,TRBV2,TGTGCCAGCAGTGTAAGGGGGAGCCCCGTGGACACTGAAGCTTTCTTT,CASSVRGSPVDTEAFF
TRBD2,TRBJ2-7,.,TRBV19,TGTGCCAGTAGTACCCTCGGGAGGGAGGGGTACGAGCAGTACTTC,CASSTLGREGYEQYF
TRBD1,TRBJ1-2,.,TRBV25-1,TGTGCCAGCAGTGATAAGGACAGGGGCAACTATGGCTACACCTTC,CASSDKDRGNYGYTF
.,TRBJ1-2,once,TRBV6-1,TGTGCCAGCAGTGAAGGTAGTAGAGGGAACTATGGCTACACCTTC,CASSEGSRGNYGYTF
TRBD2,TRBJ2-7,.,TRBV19,TGTGCCAGTAGAGGCCAGCGGGGGGGCACGAACTTC,CASRGQRGGTNF
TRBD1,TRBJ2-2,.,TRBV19,TGTGCCAGCTCGACAGGGATCACCGGGGAGCTGTTTTTT,CASSTGITGELFF
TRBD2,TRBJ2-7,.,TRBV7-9,TGTTCCAGCAGCTTAGCGGGAGCCTCCTACGAGCAGTACTTC,CSSSLAGASYEQYF
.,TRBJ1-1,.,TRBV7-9,TGTGCCAGCAGCTTTCAGGACACTTTCACTGAAGCTTTCTTT,CASSFQDTFTEAFF
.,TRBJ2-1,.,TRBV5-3,TGTGCCAGAAGTTTCAGGGGCAATGAGCAGTTCTTC,CARSFRGNEQFF
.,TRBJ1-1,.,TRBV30,TGTGCCTGGAGATCCGTGAACACTGAAGCTTTCTTT,CAWRSVNTEAFF
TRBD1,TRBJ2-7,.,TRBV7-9,TGTGCCAGCAGCTCTACCGGGACAGAATACGAGCAGTACTTC,CASSSTGTEYEQYF
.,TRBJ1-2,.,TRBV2,TGTGCCAGCAGTGAAGATGAGAGGTTTGGCTACACCTTC,CASSEDERFGYTF
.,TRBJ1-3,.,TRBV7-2,TGTGCCAGCAGCCAGGGCGGCAGGGGAACGAACACCATATATTTT,CASSQGGRGTNTIYF
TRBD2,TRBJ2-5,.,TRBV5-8,TGTGCCAGCAGCTTCGGGACTAGCGGGAGTAGAGAGACCCAGTACTTC,CASSFGTSGSRETQYF
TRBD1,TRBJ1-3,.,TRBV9,TGTGCCAGCAGCGTAGGACAGGGTGCGTCCGGAAACACCATATATTTT,CASSVGQGASGNTIYF
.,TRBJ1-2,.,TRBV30,TGTGCCTGGAGCGAAGAGCGGGGGATTAAGGGCTACACCTTC,CAWSEERGIKGYTF
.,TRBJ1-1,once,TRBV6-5,TGTGCCAGCAGACTACAGGTTTTCATGAACACTGAAGCTTTCTTT,CASRLQVFMNTEAFF
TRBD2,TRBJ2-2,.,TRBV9,TGTGCCAGCAGCGACGCTAGCGGGGGTCCACCCGGGGAGCTGTTTTTT,CASSDASGGPPGELFF
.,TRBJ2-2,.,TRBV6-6,TGTGCCAGCAGCAAAAAACAACAGAACACCGGGGAGCTGTTTTTT,CASSKKQQNTGELFF
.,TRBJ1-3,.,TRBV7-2,TGTGCCAGCAGCCCCGACAGTAACTCTGGAAACACCATATATTTT,CASSPDSNSGNTIYF
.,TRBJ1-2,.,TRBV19,TGTGCCAGTAGTATAAAAAATGGCAGGAACTATGGCTACACCTTC,CASSIKNGRNYGYTF